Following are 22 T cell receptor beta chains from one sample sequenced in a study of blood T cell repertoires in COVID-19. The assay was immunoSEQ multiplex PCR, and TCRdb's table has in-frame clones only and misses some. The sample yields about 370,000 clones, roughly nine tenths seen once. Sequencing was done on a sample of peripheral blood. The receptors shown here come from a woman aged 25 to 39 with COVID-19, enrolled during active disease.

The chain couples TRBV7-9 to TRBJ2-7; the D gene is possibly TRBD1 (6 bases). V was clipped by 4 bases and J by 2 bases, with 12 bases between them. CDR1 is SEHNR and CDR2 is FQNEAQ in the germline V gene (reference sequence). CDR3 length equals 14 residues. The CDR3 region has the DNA TGTGCCAGCAGCTCAACCAGGGGACCCTACGAGCAGTACTTC. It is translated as CASSSTRGPYEQYF.

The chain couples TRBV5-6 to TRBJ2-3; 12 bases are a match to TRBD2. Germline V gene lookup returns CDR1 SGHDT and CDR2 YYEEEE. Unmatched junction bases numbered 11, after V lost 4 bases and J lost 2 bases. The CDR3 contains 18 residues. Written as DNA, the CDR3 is TGTGCCAGCAGCATTTGGGGGCTAGCGGGAGGGTACACAGATACGCAGTATTTT. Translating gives CASSIWGLAGGYTDTQYF.

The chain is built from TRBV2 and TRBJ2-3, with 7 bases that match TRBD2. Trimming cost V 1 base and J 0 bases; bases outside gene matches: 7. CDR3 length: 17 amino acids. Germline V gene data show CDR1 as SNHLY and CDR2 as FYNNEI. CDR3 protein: CASSEVYGGVSTDTQYF. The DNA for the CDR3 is TGTGCCAGCAGTGAAGTGTATGGGGGGGTCAGCACAGATACGCAGTATTTT.

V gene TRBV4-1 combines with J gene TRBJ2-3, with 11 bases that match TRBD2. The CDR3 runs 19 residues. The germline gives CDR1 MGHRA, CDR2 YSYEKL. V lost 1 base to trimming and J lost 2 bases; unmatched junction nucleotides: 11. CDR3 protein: CASSQGPFSGLADTDTQYF. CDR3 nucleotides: TGCGCCAGCAGCCAAGGCCCCTTCTCGGGACTAGCGGACACAGATACGCAGTATTTT.

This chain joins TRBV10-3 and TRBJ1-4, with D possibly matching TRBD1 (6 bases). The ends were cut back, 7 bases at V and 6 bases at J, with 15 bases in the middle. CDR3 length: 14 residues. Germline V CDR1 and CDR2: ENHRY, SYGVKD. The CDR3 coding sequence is TGTGCCATCAAGGGGGACACCCGTTATGAAAAACTGTTTTTT. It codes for CAIKGDTRYEKLFF.

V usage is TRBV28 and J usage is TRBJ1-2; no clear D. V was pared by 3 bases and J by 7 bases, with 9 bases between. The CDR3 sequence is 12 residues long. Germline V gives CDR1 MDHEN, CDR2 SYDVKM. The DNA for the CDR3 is TGTGCCAGCAGTTTTATAGCGGGTGGCTACACCTTC. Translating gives CASSFIAGGYTF.

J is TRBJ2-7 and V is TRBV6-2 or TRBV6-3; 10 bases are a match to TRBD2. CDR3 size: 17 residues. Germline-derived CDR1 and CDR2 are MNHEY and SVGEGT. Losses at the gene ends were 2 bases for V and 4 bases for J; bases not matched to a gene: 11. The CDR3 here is CASSYVLAGNPGYEQYF. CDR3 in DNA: TGTGCCAGCAGTTACGTACTAGCGGGGAATCCTGGATACGAGCAGTACTTC.

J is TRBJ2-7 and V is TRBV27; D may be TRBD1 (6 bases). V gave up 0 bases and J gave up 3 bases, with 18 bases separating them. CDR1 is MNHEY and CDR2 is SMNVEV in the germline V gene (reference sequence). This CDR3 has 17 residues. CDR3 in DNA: TGTGCCAGCAGTTTATCAGGACAGTCGATAACCTTCTACGAGCAGTACTTC. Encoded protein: CASSLSGQSITFYEQYF.

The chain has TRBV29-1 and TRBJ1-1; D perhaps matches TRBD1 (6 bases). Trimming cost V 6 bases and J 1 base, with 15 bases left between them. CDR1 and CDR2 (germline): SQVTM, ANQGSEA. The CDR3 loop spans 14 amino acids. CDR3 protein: CSVQRTETNTEAFF. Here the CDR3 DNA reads TGCAGCGTACAAAGGACAGAGACGAACACTGAAGCTTTCTTT. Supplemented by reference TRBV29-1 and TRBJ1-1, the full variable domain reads SAVISQKPSRDICQRGTSLTIQCQVDSQVTMMFWYRQQPGQSLTLIATANQGSEATYESGFVIDKFPISRPNLTFSTLTVSNMSPEDSSIYLCSVQRTETNTEAFFGQGTRLTVV.

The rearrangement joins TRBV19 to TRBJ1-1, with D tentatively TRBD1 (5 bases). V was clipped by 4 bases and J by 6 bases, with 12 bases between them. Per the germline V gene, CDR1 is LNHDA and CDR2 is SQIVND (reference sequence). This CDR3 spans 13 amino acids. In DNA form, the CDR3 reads TGTGCCAGTAGTACACAGGTCTTTGCTGAAGCTTTCTTT. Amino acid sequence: CASSTQVFAEAFF. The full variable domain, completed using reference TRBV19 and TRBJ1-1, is DGGITQSPKYLFRKEGQNVTLSCEQNLNHDAMYWYRQDPGQGLRLIYYSQIVNDFQKGDIAEGYSVSREKKESFPLTVTSAQKNPTAFYLCASSTQVFAEAFFGQGTRLTVV.

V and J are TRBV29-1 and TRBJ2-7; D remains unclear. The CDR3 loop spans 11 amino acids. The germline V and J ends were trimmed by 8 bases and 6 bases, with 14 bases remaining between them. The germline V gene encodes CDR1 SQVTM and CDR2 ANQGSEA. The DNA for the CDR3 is TGCAGCCTTGTAATACATGGCGAGCAGTACTTC. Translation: CSLVIHGEQYF.

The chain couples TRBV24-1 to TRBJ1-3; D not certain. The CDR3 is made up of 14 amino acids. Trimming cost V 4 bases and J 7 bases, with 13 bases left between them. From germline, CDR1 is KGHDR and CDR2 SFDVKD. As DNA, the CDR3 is TGTGCCACCAGTGACCCGCGGGAATGGAACACCATATATTTT. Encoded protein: CATSDPREWNTIYF.

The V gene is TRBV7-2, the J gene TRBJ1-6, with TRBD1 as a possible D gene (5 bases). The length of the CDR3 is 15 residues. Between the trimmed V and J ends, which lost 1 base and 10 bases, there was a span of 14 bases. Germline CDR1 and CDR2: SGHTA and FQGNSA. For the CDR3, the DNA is TGTGCCAGCAGCTTAGACGCAGGGAAGGGATCACCCCTCCACTTT. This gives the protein CASSLDAGKGSPLHF.

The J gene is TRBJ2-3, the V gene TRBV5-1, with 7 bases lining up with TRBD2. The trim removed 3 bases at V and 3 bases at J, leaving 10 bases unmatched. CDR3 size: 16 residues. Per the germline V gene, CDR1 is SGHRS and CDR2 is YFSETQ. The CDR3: CASSSMGGGGTDTQYF. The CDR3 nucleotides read TGCGCCAGCAGCTCCATGGGGGGGGGAGGTACAGATACGCAGTATTTT.

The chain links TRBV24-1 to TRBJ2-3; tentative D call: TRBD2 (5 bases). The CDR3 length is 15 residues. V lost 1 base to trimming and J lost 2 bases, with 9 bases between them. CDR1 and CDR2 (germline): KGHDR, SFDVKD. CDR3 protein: CATSDFGSHTDTQYF. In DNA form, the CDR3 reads TGTGCCACCAGTGATTTTGGGAGCCACACAGATACGCAGTATTTT.

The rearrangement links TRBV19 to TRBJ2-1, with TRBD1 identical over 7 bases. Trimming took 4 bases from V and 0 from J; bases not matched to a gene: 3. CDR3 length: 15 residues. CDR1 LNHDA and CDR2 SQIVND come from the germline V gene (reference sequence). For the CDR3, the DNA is TGTGCCAGTAGTACTACAGGGGTCTCCTACAATGAGCAGTTCTTC. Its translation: CASSTTGVSYNEQFF.

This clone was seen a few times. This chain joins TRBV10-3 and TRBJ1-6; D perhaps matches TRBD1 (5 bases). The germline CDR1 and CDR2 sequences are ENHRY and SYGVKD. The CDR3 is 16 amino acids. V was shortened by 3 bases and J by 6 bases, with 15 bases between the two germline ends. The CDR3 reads CAISETQAVGNSPLHF. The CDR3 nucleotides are TGTGCCATCAGTGAAACACAGGCTGTGGGTAATTCACCCCTCCACTTT.

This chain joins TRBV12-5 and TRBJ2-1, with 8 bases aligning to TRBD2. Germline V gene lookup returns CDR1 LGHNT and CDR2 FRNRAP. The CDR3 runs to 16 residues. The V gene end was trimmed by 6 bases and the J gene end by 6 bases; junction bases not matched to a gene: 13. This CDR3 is CASGPVWTSKVNEQFF. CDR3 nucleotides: TGTGCTAGTGGGCCCGTGTGGACTAGCAAGGTCAATGAGCAGTTCTTC.

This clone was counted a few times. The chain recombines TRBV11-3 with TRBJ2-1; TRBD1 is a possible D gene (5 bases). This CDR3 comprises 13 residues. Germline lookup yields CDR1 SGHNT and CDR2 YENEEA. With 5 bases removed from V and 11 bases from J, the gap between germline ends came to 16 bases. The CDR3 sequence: CASSATLGAKQFF. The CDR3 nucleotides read TGTGCCAGCAGCGCGACCCTTGGGGCTAAGCAGTTCTTC. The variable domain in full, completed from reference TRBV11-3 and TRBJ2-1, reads EAGVVQSPRYKIIEKKQPVAFWCNPISGHNTLYWYLQNLGQGPELLIRYENEEAVDDSQLPKDRFSAERLKGVDSTLKIQPAELGDSAVYLCASSATLGAKQFFGPGTRLTVL.

The CDR3 DNA follows: TGTGCCAGCAGTTTCAACAGAGCTAACTATGGCTACACCTTC. This sequence encodes CASSFNRANYGYTF. The gene calls are TRBV28 and TRBJ1-2; the D is unclear. V lost 3 bases to trimming and J lost 0 bases, with 8 bases between them. The CDR3 is 14 residues long. In germline, CDR1 is MDHEN, CDR2 SYDVKM.

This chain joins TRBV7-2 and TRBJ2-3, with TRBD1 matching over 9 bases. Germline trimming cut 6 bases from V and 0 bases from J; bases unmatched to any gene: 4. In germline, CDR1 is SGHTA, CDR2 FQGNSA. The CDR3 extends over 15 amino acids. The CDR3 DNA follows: TGTGCCAGCAGTACAGGGGGCAGGAGCACAGATACGCAGTATTTT. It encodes CASSTGGRSTDTQYF.

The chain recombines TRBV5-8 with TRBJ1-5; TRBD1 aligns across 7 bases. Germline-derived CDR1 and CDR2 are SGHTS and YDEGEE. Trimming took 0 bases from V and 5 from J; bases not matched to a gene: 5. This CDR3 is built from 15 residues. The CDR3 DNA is TGTGCCAGCAGCTTGGAGGGGACAGTCTATCAGCCCCAGCATTTT. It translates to CASSLEGTVYQPQHF. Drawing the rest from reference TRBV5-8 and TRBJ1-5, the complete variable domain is EAGVTQSPTHLIKTRGQQATLRCSPISGHTSVYWYQQALGLGLQFLLWYDEGEERNRGNFPPRFSGRQFPNYSSELNVNALELEDSALYLCASSLEGTVYQPQHFGDGTRLSIL.